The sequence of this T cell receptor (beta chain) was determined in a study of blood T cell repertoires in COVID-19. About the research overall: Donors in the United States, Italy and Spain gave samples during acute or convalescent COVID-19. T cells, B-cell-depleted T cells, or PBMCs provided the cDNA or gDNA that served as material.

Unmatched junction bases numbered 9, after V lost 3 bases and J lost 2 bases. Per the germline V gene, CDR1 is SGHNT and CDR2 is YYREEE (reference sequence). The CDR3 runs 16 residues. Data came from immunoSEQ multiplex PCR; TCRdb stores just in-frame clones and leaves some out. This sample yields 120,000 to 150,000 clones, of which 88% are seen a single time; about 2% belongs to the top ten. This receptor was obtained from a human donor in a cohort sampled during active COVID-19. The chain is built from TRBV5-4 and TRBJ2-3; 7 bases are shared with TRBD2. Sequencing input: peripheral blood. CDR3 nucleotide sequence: TGTGCCAGCAGCTCCCGTGCTAGCGGACTCACAGATACGCAGTATTTT. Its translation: CASSSRASGLTDTQYF.